The 31 T cell receptor beta chains below come from one sample, sequenced in a study of shared clonotypes between healthy human individuals. Produced via immunoSEQ multiplex PCR; TCRdb's table is partial and in-frame only. The table includes about half a million clones, more than 65% detected once. Sequencing was done on a sample of PBMCs. The receptors originated from a woman between 35 and 50 years old in good health. Some clones in this sample may be carry-over from other donors' samples.

The genes are TRBV28 and TRBJ2-7; 8 positions agree with TRBD1. There are 14 residues in the CDR3. The germline CDR1 and CDR2 sequences are MDHEN and SYDVKM. J gave up 5 bases and V 4 bases, and 7 bases lay outside the gene matches. The CDR3 region is CASSYLQGVHEQYF. CDR3 sequence (DNA): TGTGCCAGCAGTTACCTACAGGGGGTCCACGAGCAGTACTTC.

V is TRBV11-2 and J is TRBJ2-1; TRBD2 is a possible D gene (6 bases). The ends were cut back, 2 bases at V and 3 bases at J, with 17 bases in the middle. Germline V lookup: CDR1 SGHAT, CDR2 FQNNGV. The CDR3 is made up of 17 amino acids. DNA for the CDR3: TGTGCCAGCAGCTTAAGAACTGCGGGAACGGTCTACAATGAGCAGTTCTTC. Protein: CASSLRTAGTVYNEQFF.

This clone was observed a few times. A far larger clone is just one base off, so this is likely a read error. The gene calls are TRBV11-3 and TRBJ2-4; 9 bases align to TRBD2. Germline CDR1 reads SGHNT; CDR2 reads YENEEA. The length of the CDR3 is 16 residues. Losses at the gene ends were 5 bases for V and 1 base for J; bases not matched to a gene: 6. As DNA, the CDR3 is TGTGCCAGCAGCCCAGTACTAGCGGGTGCCAAAAACATTCAGTACTTC. Protein: CASSPVLAGAKNIQYF.

The V gene is TRBV7-6, the J gene TRBJ1-5; D unclear. This CDR3 is built from 13 residues. V was cut by 2 bases and J by 0 bases, with 2 bases left in between. CDR1 is SGHVS and CDR2 is FNYEAQ in the germline V gene. The chain's CDR3 is CASSLSSNQPQHF. The CDR3 DNA is TGTGCCAGCAGCTTAAGTAGCAATCAGCCCCAGCATTTT.

This clone occurred a few times. The gene calls are TRBV27 and TRBJ2-7, with D possibly being TRBD2 (5 bases). The V end was cut by 6 bases, the J end by 7 bases, with 25 bases between. The germline V gene encodes CDR1 MNHEY and CDR2 SMNVEV (reference sequence). This CDR3 is 16 amino acids long. DNA of the CDR3: TGTGCCAGCAGCCCCTCTGGCCCCGACGGGGATCTTGAGCAGTACTTC. Its protein is CASSPSGPDGDLEQYF.

The chain recombines TRBV19 with TRBJ2-7; 9 nucleotides line up with TRBD1. V was clipped by 2 bases and J by 2 bases; unmatched bases: 7. CDR3 length: 16 residues. CDR1 is LNHDA and CDR2 is SQIVND in the germline V gene (reference sequence). CDR3 in DNA: TGTGCCAGTAGTATAAGAGGGACAGGGAGAACCTACGAGCAGTACTTC. Translating it yields CASSIRGTGRTYEQYF.

The chain combines TRBV19 with TRBJ1-4; 8 bases map to TRBD1. The germline V gene encodes CDR1 LNHDA and CDR2 SQIVND (reference sequence). This CDR3 contains 15 residues. Unmatched junction bases numbered 5, after V lost 5 bases and J lost 3 bases. CDR3 nucleotides: TGTGCCAGTAGTCCGACAGGGGATTCTAATGAAAAACTGTTTTTT. Translated, it gives CASSPTGDSNEKLFF.

In DNA, the CDR3 is TGCAGCGTGGCGGGGCTAGCGGGATGGTCCTACAATGAGCAGTTCTTC. This gives the protein CSVAGLAGWSYNEQFF. The chain couples TRBV29-1 to TRBJ2-1; 9 nucleotides match TRBD2. CDR1 and CDR2 (germline): SQVTM, ANQGSEA. This CDR3 is built from 16 residues. V shed 6 bases, J shed 1 base, and the junction held 10 bases outside the gene matches.

About this clone: A read error likely explains this, since a far larger clone differs by one base. Other DNA sequences of this sample code for an identical CDR3. This chain uses TRBV10-1 with TRBJ2-1; 9 bases line up with TRBD2. Germline CDR1 and CDR2: WNHNN and SYGVQD (reference sequence). Trimming at V came to 9 bases and at J to 6 bases, leaving 6 bases not matched to a gene. This CDR3 comprises 13 residues. CDR3 nucleotides: TGCGCCAGTAGAGCGGGAGGTGGCAATGAGCAGTTCTTC. This encodes CASRAGGGNEQFF.

This chain joins TRBV19 and TRBJ2-5; no reliable D call. The CDR3 runs 13 residues. The germline gives CDR1 LNHDA, CDR2 SQIVND (reference sequence). V was trimmed by 6 bases and J by 4 bases, leaving 12 bases between them. The chain's CDR3 is CASSPRWGETQYF. In DNA form, the CDR3 reads TGTGCCAGTAGCCCCAGATGGGGAGAGACCCAGTACTTC.

This clone was seen only once. The rearrangement uses TRBV6-6 and TRBJ2-2, with TRBD2 matching over 7 bases. CDR3 length equals 14 residues. Germline V lookup: CDR1 MNHNY, CDR2 SVGAGI (reference sequence). Unmatched junction bases numbered 5, after V lost 7 bases and J lost 3 bases. For the CDR3, the DNA is TGTGCCAGCATGTCAGGGAGGGACACCGGGGAGCTGTTTTTT. Protein product: CASMSGRDTGELFF.

The genes are TRBV7-2 and TRBJ1-2; D is possibly TRBD1 (5 bases). CDR3 length equals 14 residues. Germline CDR1 is SGHTA and CDR2 is FQGNSA. V dropped 1 base and J dropped 8 bases, with 14 bases sitting between them. The CDR3 coding sequence is TGTGCCAGCAGCTTAGGCGGGGGGGTCCCGGGCTACACCTTC. Amino acids: CASSLGGGVPGYTF. The full variable domain, its missing parts supplied by reference TRBV7-2 and TRBJ1-2, is GAGVSQSPSNKVTEKGKDVELRCDPISGHTALYWYRQSLGQGLEFLIYFQGNSAPDKSGLPSDRFSAERTGGSVSTLTIQRTQQEDSAVYLCASSLGGGVPGYTFGSGTRLTVV.

A remark on this clone: Germline is not matched at one junction end, which may reflect a read error. The gene calls are TRBV27 and TRBJ2-5; D is possibly TRBD1 (6 bases). The CDR3 covers 15 residues. Per germline, CDR1 MNHEY and CDR2 SMNVEV (reference sequence). The CDR3 DNA follows: TGCGCCAGCAGTCCTTGGAGTGACAGGTTCGAAGAGCAGTACTTC. The encoded protein is CASSPWSDRFEEQYF.

CDR3 sequence: CASSVTGSAGELFF. As DNA, the CDR3 is TGTGCCAGCAGCGTGACCGGCTCCGCCGGGGAGCTGTTTTTT. The genes are TRBV5-6 and TRBJ2-2; D not resolved. The V gene lost 4 bases and the J gene lost 6 bases, with 13 bases spanning the gap. Germline V gene lookup returns CDR1 SGHDT and CDR2 YYEEEE. The CDR3 consists of 14 residues.

This clone came up once. This chain links TRBV30 with TRBJ1-4, with unresolved D. With 3 bases removed from V and 0 bases from J, the gap between germline ends came to 2 bases. CDR1 GTSNPN and CDR2 SVGIG come from the germline V gene (reference sequence). CDR3 length: 12 amino acids. The CDR3 DNA reads as TGTGCCTGGAGCGCAACTAATGAAAAACTGTTTTTT. Translation: CAWSATNEKLFF.

The chain is built from TRBV5-1 and TRBJ2-7; 10 positions agree with TRBD2. The CDR3 is 14 amino acids. The V and J ends lost 4 bases and 6 bases, in that order; junction bases with no gene match: 7. The germline V gene has CDR1 SGHRS and CDR2 YFSETQ. For the CDR3, the DNA is TGCGCCAGCAGCCACGGGACTAGCGACGGCGAGCAGTACTTC. Amino acid sequence: CASSHGTSDGEQYF.

As concerns this clone: A far larger clone is one nucleotide away, so this likely arose from a read error. This chain joins TRBV7-9 and TRBJ2-7, with D possibly TRBD2 on 7 matching bases. In germline, CDR1 is SEHNR, CDR2 FQNEAQ (reference sequence). The CDR3 totals 14 residues. CDR3 amino acids: CASGRDTPPYEQHF. The CDR3 DNA sequence: TGTGCCAGCGGGAGGGACACACCGCCCTACGAGCAGCACTTC.

In its sample, this clone was seen a few times. The V gene is TRBV29-1, the J gene TRBJ2-2; D gene ambiguous. Germline V CDR1 and CDR2: SQVTM, ANQGSEA. V was clipped by 7 bases and J by 4 bases, with 13 bases between them. The CDR3 extends over 13 amino acids. The CDR3 sequence is CSALTAATGELFF. For the CDR3, the DNA is TGCAGCGCCCTGACGGCAGCCACCGGGGAGCTGTTTTTT.

This chain connects TRBV18 to TRBJ2-5; D remains ambiguous. Trimming took off 1 base at V and 2 bases at J, with 11 bases between the two ends. Germline assignment: CDR1 KGHSH and CDR2 LQKENI. There are 15 residues in the CDR3. The chain's CDR3 is CASSPLMTEQETQYF. DNA for the CDR3: TGTGCCAGCTCACCACTAATGACGGAGCAAGAGACCCAGTACTTC.

This chain uses TRBV2 with TRBJ2-5; possible D gene TRBD1, 6 bases. Trimming took 10 bases from V and 1 from J, leaving 13 bases between them. CDR3 length equals 13 residues. Germline CDR1 and CDR2: SNHLY and FYNNEI. CDR3 nucleotides: TGTGCCAACCCGGGACAACCCCAAGAGACCCAGTACTTC. This sequence encodes CANPGQPQETQYF.

A remark on this clone: A read error is the likely source, as a far larger clone sits one nucleotide away. This chain uses TRBV30 with TRBJ1-1; D remains unclear. This CDR3 comprises 15 residues. Looked up from germline, CDR1 is GTSNPN and CDR2 is SVGIG (reference sequence). The CDR3: CARSVLPDQNTEAFF. As DNA, the CDR3 is TGTGCCCGGAGTGTACTACCAGACCAGAACACTGAAGCTTTCTTT.

Worth noting for this clone: A read error is the likely source, as a far larger clone sits one nucleotide away. Given the absence of the conserved phenylalanine or tryptophan at the CDR3 end, a read error is likely. V and J are TRBV5-1 and TRBJ2-7; 7 nucleotides line up with TRBD2. The CDR3 length is 14 residues. Looked up from germline, CDR1 is SGHRS and CDR2 is YFSETQ. V shed 2 bases, J shed 6 bases, and the junction held 8 bases outside the gene matches. The CDR3 region has the DNA TGCGCCAGCAGCTTAGCGGGATCCCCCCTCGAGCAGTACTTA. Amino acids: CASSLAGSPLEQYL.

The rearrangement links TRBV19 to TRBJ2-7, with TRBD1 identical over 7 bases. The CDR3 consists of 13 residues. Losses at the gene ends were 5 bases for V and 5 bases for J; bases not matched to a gene: 6. Germline CDR1 and CDR2: LNHDA and SQIVND (reference sequence). DNA for the CDR3: TGTGCCAGTAGTCAGGGGGATTGGGACGAGCAGTACTTC. Amino acid sequence: CASSQGDWDEQYF.

This chain links TRBV29-1 with TRBJ1-2; 10 bases align to TRBD1. The CDR3 totals 11 residues. Germline CDR1 reads SQVTM; CDR2 reads ANQGSEA. V was clipped by 6 bases and J by 7 bases; unmatched bases: 2. DNA of the CDR3: TGCAGCGTGGACAGGGGGTCTGGCTACACCTTC. It is translated as CSVDRGSGYTF.

The CDR3 sequence: CASRQVREKLFF. The CDR3 DNA reads TGTGCCAGCAGGCAGGTACGGGAAAAACTGTTTTTT. The chain is built from TRBV2 and TRBJ1-4, with D unresolved. Trimming stripped 6 bases from V and 8 bases from J, with 10 bases between. The CDR3 spans 12 residues. Germline V lookup: CDR1 SNHLY, CDR2 FYNNEI.

As DNA, the CDR3 is TGTGCCAGCAGCTCAGAGACCTCCCGTTCTGGGGCCAACGTCCTGACTTTC. It yields the protein CASSSETSRSGANVLTF. The chain couples TRBV11-3 to TRBJ2-6; D remains ambiguous. The CDR3 consists of 17 residues. Germline V gene lookup returns CDR1 SGHNT and CDR2 YENEEA. V was shortened by 4 bases and J by 1 base, with 14 bases between the two germline ends.

This clone was seen a single time. The chain recombines TRBV6-5 with TRBJ2-3, with TRBD1 identical over 8 bases. CDR1 MNHEY and CDR2 SVGAGI come from the germline V gene. The trim removed 6 bases at V and 3 bases at J, leaving 5 bases unmatched. This CDR3 spans 14 amino acids. The DNA for the CDR3 is TGTGCCAGCAGGGACAGGGTCAGTACAGATACGCAGTATTTT. Translation gives CASRDRVSTDTQYF.

The V and J genes are TRBV10-1 and TRBJ1-4, with D perhaps TRBD1 (5 bases). The CDR3 runs 14 residues. Looked up from germline, CDR1 is WNHNN and CDR2 is SYGVQD (reference sequence). Trimming cost V 4 bases and J 7 bases, with 13 bases left between them. The CDR3 DNA sequence: TGCGCCAGCAGTGCCGGGACCCGGGCTGAAAAACTGTTTTTT. The encoded protein is CASSAGTRAEKLFF.

Many counts were recorded for this clone. The chain uses TRBV30 and TRBJ2-5; TRBD1 might be the D (6 bases). V lost 5 bases to trimming and J lost 4 bases, with 14 bases between them. The CDR3 consists of 13 residues. Germline lookup yields CDR1 GTSNPN and CDR2 SVGIG (reference sequence). The CDR3 reads CAWVRAGVETQYF. CDR3 coding DNA: TGTGCCTGGGTCCGTGCAGGGGTAGAGACCCAGTACTTC.

This clone has more than one count but fewer than ten. The chain employs TRBV18 and TRBJ1-1; D not certain. Trimming cost V 3 bases and J 2 bases, with 10 bases left between them. The CDR3 is made up of 14 amino acids. Germline V gene lookup returns CDR1 KGHSH and CDR2 LQKENI. The CDR3 spells CASSPGRQNTEAFF. DNA for the CDR3: TGTGCCAGCTCACCGGGCAGACAAAACACTGAAGCTTTCTTT.

Here the CDR3 reads CASSFDGGSSGNTIYF. The CDR3 DNA reads as TGTGCCAGCAGCTTCGATGGGGGAAGCTCTGGAAACACCATATATTTT. The rearrangement joins TRBV11-2 to TRBJ1-3; D is perhaps TRBD1 (5 bases). CDR3 size: 16 residues. CDR1 and CDR2 from the germline V gene are SGHAT and FQNNGV. Trimming removed 3 bases at V and 0 bases at J, with 12 bases between.